The 4 T cell receptor beta chains below were found in one sample sequenced in a study of T cell responses to AZD1222 COVID-19 vaccine. Generated by immunoSEQ multiplex PCR, the TCRdb table keeps only in-frame clones and is missing some. Here the sample spans 150,000 to 200,000 clones, just over 90% being singletons. The source material was peripheral blood, sampled 28 days after the second dose of the MenACWY control vaccine. The receptors shown here come from an adult who received the MenACWY meningococcal vaccine as a control.

V gene TRBV30 combines with J gene TRBJ2-2; D is unresolved. Trimming shortened V by 4 bases and J by 3 bases, and 3 bases separated the two germline ends. The CDR3 consists of 11 residues. In germline, CDR1 is GTSNPN, CDR2 SVGIG (reference sequence). CDR3 residues: CAWIDTGELFF. Written as DNA, the CDR3 is TGTGCCTGGATCGACACCGGGGAGCTGTTTTTT.

The genes are TRBV27 and TRBJ2-2; TRBD2 matches 12 bases. The J segment lost 5 bases and the V segment lost 0 bases, leaving 4 bases of the junction unmatched. This CDR3 has 17 amino acids. Per the germline V gene, CDR1 is MNHEY and CDR2 is SMNVEV (reference sequence). The CDR3, as DNA: TGTGCCAGCAGTTTATCGACTAGCGGGAGTCGTACCGGGGAGCTGTTTTTT. Translating it yields CASSLSTSGSRTGELFF.

The chain joins TRBV11-3 to TRBJ2-7; 7 nucleotides agree with TRBD2. CDR3 length equals 13 residues. After removal of 3 bases from V and 3 bases from J, the junction contained 2 bases not matched to a gene. Germline V gives CDR1 SGHNT, CDR2 YENEEA. The CDR3 coding sequence is TGTGCCAGCAGCTTTGAGCGGGACTACGAGCAGTACTTC. Its protein product is CASSFERDYEQYF.

This chain uses TRBV9 with TRBJ2-5, with D maybe TRBD2 (7 bases). The CDR3 length is 15 residues. V was cut by 3 bases and J by 4 bases, with 16 bases left in between. The V gene's germline CDR1 is SGDLS and CDR2 YYNGEE. The CDR3 loop is CASSGSRGRGETQYF. The CDR3 coding sequence is TGTGCCAGCAGCGGATCTAGGGGGAGGGGAGAGACCCAGTACTTC.